A selection of T cell receptor beta chains follows, all from one sample in a study of blood T cell repertoires in COVID-19. Here immunoSEQ multiplex PCR was the method, and the copy in TCRdb shows in-frame clones only, minus some. The repertoire has over 400,000 clones, roughly nine tenths of them found once; the top ten carry 6.5% to 9.5%. Material for sequencing was PBMCs or T cells enriched from blood (not recorded which). The receptors originated from a woman aged 60-75 years who had recovered from COVID-19. The CDR3 runs from the conserved cysteine through the conserved F or W. D genes are given only for firm matches. Rows give clone size only sometimes, using once, few, many, or a class for an expanded clone.

v_gene: TRBV10-1; d_gene: NA; abundance: NA; j_gene: TRBJ1-1; CDR3nt: TGCGCCACAAAAAGGGGGTTGAACACTGAAGCTTTCTTT; CDR3aa: CATKRGLNTEAFF
v_gene: TRBV7-8; d_gene: NA; abundance: once; j_gene: TRBJ2-3; CDR3nt: TGTGCCACCCTACCTTTGGGGGCTCCAGATACGCAGTATTTT; CDR3aa: CATLPLGAPDTQYF
v_gene: TRBV7-6; d_gene: NA; abundance: NA; j_gene: TRBJ2-2; CDR3nt: TGTGCCAGCAGCTTAAAACTCTCGACGAACACCGGGGAGCTGTTTTTT; CDR3aa: CASSLKLSTNTGELFF
v_gene: TRBV27; d_gene: TRBD1; abundance: NA; j_gene: TRBJ2-1; CDR3nt: TGTGCCAGCAGCCCGACAAACAGGGGAGTGAAGTTCTTC; CDR3aa: CASSPTNRGVKFF
v_gene: TRBV5-1; d_gene: NA; abundance: NA; j_gene: TRBJ2-6; CDR3nt: TGCGCCAGCACGCCGACCACAGGTTCCGGGGCCAACGTCCTGACTTTC; CDR3aa: CASTPTTGSGANVLTF
v_gene: TRBV19; d_gene: TRBD1; abundance: NA; j_gene: TRBJ1-6; CDR3nt: TGTGCCAGTAGGACGAAGGGACAGAGTAATTCACCCCTCCACTTT; CDR3aa: CASRTKGQSNSPLHF
v_gene: TRBV5-4; d_gene: NA; abundance: once; j_gene: TRBJ1-2; CDR3nt: TGTGCCAGCAGCCCTAGTCCGGGACAAGACTATGGCTACACCTTC; CDR3aa: CASSPSPGQDYGYTF
v_gene: TRBV19; d_gene: TRBD1; abundance: NA; j_gene: TRBJ2-5; CDR3nt: TGTGCCAGTAGTTCGAACTACAGGGGGTCCGAGACCCAGTACTTC; CDR3aa: CASSSNYRGSETQYF
v_gene: TRBV20-1; d_gene: TRBD1; abundance: NA; j_gene: TRBJ1-1; CDR3nt: TGCACTATTGACAGGGCTACTGAAGCTTTCTTT; CDR3aa: CTIDRATEAFF
v_gene: TRBV5-1; d_gene: NA; abundance: NA; j_gene: TRBJ1-1; CDR3nt: TGCGCCAGCAGCTTGGGGGCATATAACACTGAAGCTTTCTTT; CDR3aa: CASSLGAYNTEAFF
v_gene: TRBV2; d_gene: NA; abundance: once; j_gene: TRBJ1-2; CDR3nt: TGTGCCAGCATAGCTTCACTTGGGGCCCTAGGTGGCTACACCTTC; CDR3aa: CASIASLGALGGYTF
v_gene: TRBV25-1; d_gene: NA; abundance: NA; j_gene: TRBJ2-1; CDR3nt: TGTGCCAGCAGTCCCACTGATTGGGGGGGGGCCCGCTATGAGCAGTTCTTC; CDR3aa: CASSPTDWGGARYEQFF
v_gene: TRBV9; d_gene: NA; abundance: NA; j_gene: TRBJ2-5; CDR3nt: TGTGCCAGCAGTTGGAGGGGCCTGTACCAAGAGACCCAGTACTTC; CDR3aa: CASSWRGLYQETQYF
v_gene: TRBV5-6; d_gene: NA; abundance: once; j_gene: TRBJ2-7; CDR3nt: TGTGCCAGCAGCTTGGGGACATCCTCCTACGAGCAGTACTTC; CDR3aa: CASSLGTSSYEQYF
v_gene: TRBV24-1; d_gene: NA; abundance: NA; j_gene: TRBJ1-4; CDR3nt: TGTGCCACCAGTGATCCCATACAGGGTTGGGGGGAAAAACTGTTTTTT; CDR3aa: CATSDPIQGWGEKLFF
v_gene: TRBV24-1; d_gene: NA; abundance: NA; j_gene: TRBJ2-7; CDR3nt: TGTGCCACTCAGGGTTCCAATTACGAGCAGTACTTC; CDR3aa: CATQGSNYEQYF
v_gene: TRBV27; d_gene: NA; abundance: NA; j_gene: TRBJ1-6; CDR3nt: TGTGCCAGCAGTTACAGACGAAATTCACCCCTCCACTTT; CDR3aa: CASSYRRNSPLHF
v_gene: TRBV6-2/TRBV6-3; d_gene: NA; abundance: NA; j_gene: TRBJ2-4; CDR3nt: TGTGCCAGCAGTTACTCCTTGGGGCAGCTACAAAACATTCAGTACTTC; CDR3aa: CASSYSLGQLQNIQYF
v_gene: TRBV19; d_gene: NA; abundance: NA; j_gene: TRBJ1-1; CDR3nt: TGTGCCAGTAAGGAGGGTCTCGGGAACACTGAAGCTTTCTTT; CDR3aa: CASKEGLGNTEAFF
v_gene: TRBV19; d_gene: TRBD1; abundance: NA; j_gene: TRBJ1-1; CDR3nt: TGTGCCAGTAGTATTGACAGGGGAGTTGCTGAAGCTTTCTTT; CDR3aa: CASSIDRGVAEAFF
v_gene: TRBV19; d_gene: NA; abundance: NA; j_gene: TRBJ2-1; CDR3nt: TGTGCCAGTCGGAGCGGACTTTTGGAGCAGTTCTTC; CDR3aa: CASRSGLLEQFF
v_gene: TRBV29-1; d_gene: NA; abundance: NA; j_gene: TRBJ1-1; CDR3nt: TGCGGCGTCCTGGCGGGTGCGGGCACTGAAGCTTTCTTT; CDR3aa: CGVLAGAGTEAFF
v_gene: TRBV19; d_gene: NA; abundance: NA; j_gene: TRBJ2-1; CDR3nt: TGTGCCAGTAGTACCGTAGGAATATCGGGGTACAATGAGCAGTTCTTC; CDR3aa: CASSTVGISGYNEQFF
v_gene: TRBV18; d_gene: NA; abundance: once; j_gene: TRBJ2-3; CDR3nt: TGTGCCAGCTCACCGCTGGGGCATACGCAGTATTTT; CDR3aa: CASSPLGHTQYF
v_gene: TRBV19; d_gene: TRBD1; abundance: NA; j_gene: TRBJ1-1; CDR3nt: TGTGCCGTACGGACAGGGGGAACGAACACTGAAGCTTTCTTT; CDR3aa: CAVRTGGTNTEAFF
v_gene: TRBV27; d_gene: NA; abundance: NA; j_gene: TRBJ1-6; CDR3nt: TGTGCCAGCAGTTCCCCGTTAGACAGGTCGGGCGGTAATTCACCCCTCCACTTT; CDR3aa: CASSSPLDRSGGNSPLHF
v_gene: TRBV3-1/TRBV3-2; d_gene: TRBD1; abundance: NA; j_gene: TRBJ1-4; CDR3nt: TGTGCCAGCAGCTCCAGGACAGGGGACGAAAAACTGTTTTTT; CDR3aa: CASSSRTGDEKLFF
v_gene: TRBV5-8; d_gene: TRBD1; abundance: NA; j_gene: TRBJ1-2; CDR3nt: TGTGCCAGCAGCTTGGGGAAGGGACAGGGAAGGGCCGGATATGGCTACACCTTC; CDR3aa: CASSLGKGQGRAGYGYTF
v_gene: TRBV5-6; d_gene: TRBD1; abundance: NA; j_gene: TRBJ1-3; CDR3nt: TGTGCCAGCAGTCCCAACCCGGGACAGGGGACAAACACCATATATTTT; CDR3aa: CASSPNPGQGTNTIYF
v_gene: TRBV5-1; d_gene: NA; abundance: few; j_gene: TRBJ2-1; CDR3nt: TGCGCCAGCAGCTTGTATCGGGGGAGAGACAATGAGCAGTTCTTC; CDR3aa: CASSLYRGRDNEQFF
v_gene: TRBV9; d_gene: TRBD1; abundance: NA; j_gene: TRBJ1-4; CDR3nt: TGTGCCAGCAGTGGGACAGGGGGCCTGCACGAAAAACTGTTTTTT; CDR3aa: CASSGTGGLHEKLFF
v_gene: TRBV3-1/TRBV3-2; d_gene: TRBD2; abundance: NA; j_gene: TRBJ2-3; CDR3nt: TGTGCCAGCACCACCCTCTCGGGGGGGCCTAGTGCAGATACGCAGTATTTT; CDR3aa: CASTTLSGGPSADTQYF
v_gene: TRBV5-6; d_gene: TRBD1; abundance: NA; j_gene: TRBJ1-4; CDR3nt: TGTGCCAGCAGCTTAGGTATGGTCGGCAGGGGGACAACTAATGAAAAACTGTTTTTT; CDR3aa: CASSLGMVGRGTTNEKLFF
v_gene: TRBV27; d_gene: NA; abundance: NA; j_gene: TRBJ1-1; CDR3nt: TGTGCCAGCACTGGCGGTGGTGAAGCTTTCTTT; CDR3aa: CASTGGGEAFF
v_gene: TRBV18; d_gene: TRBD2; abundance: NA; j_gene: TRBJ2-2; CDR3nt: TGTGCCAGCTCACCCCGTAGCGGGGGGTCCAACACCGGGGAGCTGTTTTTT; CDR3aa: CASSPRSGGSNTGELFF
v_gene: TRBV30; d_gene: NA; abundance: once; j_gene: TRBJ1-5; CDR3nt: TGTGCCTGGAGTGTAAGCAGGGAATCGCAGCCCCAGCATTTT; CDR3aa: CAWSVSRESQPQHF
v_gene: TRBV19; d_gene: NA; abundance: NA; j_gene: TRBJ2-1; CDR3nt: TGTGCCAGTGCGGAGGATTACAATGAGCAGTTCTTC; CDR3aa: CASAEDYNEQFF
v_gene: TRBV3-1/TRBV3-2; d_gene: NA; abundance: NA; j_gene: TRBJ1-4; CDR3nt: TGTGCCAGCAGCCAAGGAGGGATTAATGAAAAACTGTTTTTT; CDR3aa: CASSQGGINEKLFF
v_gene: TRBV5-4; d_gene: TRBD1; abundance: NA; j_gene: TRBJ1-6; CDR3nt: TGTGCCAGCAGCTTGGGCCGGGACAGGGGTTCACCCCTCCACTTT; CDR3aa: CASSLGRDRGSPLHF
v_gene: TRBV7-9; d_gene: TRBD1; abundance: NA; j_gene: TRBJ1-1; CDR3nt: TGTGCCAGCAGCATACGACAGGGCTCCGAAGCTTTCTTT; CDR3aa: CASSIRQGSEAFF
v_gene: TRBV9; d_gene: TRBD2; abundance: NA; j_gene: TRBJ2-3; CDR3nt: TGTGCCAGCAGCGTACCGACTAGCGGGGGGGCCAGCACAGATACGCAGTATTTT; CDR3aa: CASSVPTSGGASTDTQYF
v_gene: TRBV10-3; d_gene: NA; abundance: few; j_gene: TRBJ1-1; CDR3nt: TGTGCCATCAGTGAAAGTAGCACTGAAGCTTTCTTT; CDR3aa: CAISESSTEAFF
v_gene: TRBV2; d_gene: TRBD1; abundance: NA; j_gene: TRBJ1-5; CDR3nt: TGTGCCAGCAGCATACAGGGGGATCAGCCCCAGCATTTT; CDR3aa: CASSIQGDQPQHF
v_gene: TRBV2; d_gene: NA; abundance: NA; j_gene: TRBJ2-7; CDR3nt: TGTGCCAGCAAGGCGACAGAAAACTCCTACGAGCAGTACTTC; CDR3aa: CASKATENSYEQYF
v_gene: TRBV24-1; d_gene: TRBD1; abundance: NA; j_gene: TRBJ2-7; CDR3nt: TGTGCCACCAGTGAGGCCGGGACAGGGGCTGGCGAGCAGTACTTC; CDR3aa: CATSEAGTGAGEQYF
v_gene: TRBV19; d_gene: NA; abundance: few; j_gene: TRBJ1-5; CDR3nt: TGTGCCAGTAGTATAAGTGGTGGGGGCAGGGGCAATCAGCCCCAGCATTTT; CDR3aa: CASSISGGGRGNQPQHF
v_gene: TRBV2; d_gene: TRBD2; abundance: NA; j_gene: TRBJ2-5; CDR3nt: TGTGCCAGCAGCCTTCTAGCGGGGGCGTACCAAGAGACCCAGTACTTC; CDR3aa: CASSLLAGAYQETQYF